The source of this T cell receptor beta chain is a study of blood T cell repertoires in COVID-19. The assay was immunoSEQ multiplex PCR, and TCRdb's table has in-frame clones only and misses some. Of 140,000 to 150,000 clones listed, around 87% are singletons. Recruitment covered about two dozen US areas and drew participants whose ages spanned about 18 to 90 years. This clone was found once. The CDR3 is 14 amino acids. Germline assignment: CDR1 LNHNV and CDR2 YYDKDF (reference sequence). With V trimmed by 5 bases and J by 2 bases, 6 bases remained unmatched. Material for sequencing was PBMCs or T cells enriched from blood (not recorded which). This rearrangement joins TRBV15 to TRBJ2-7, with TRBD2 identical over 7 bases. The receptor's source is a woman aged 25-40 years with acute COVID-19. The CDR3 sequence: CATSGEAGTYEQYF. CDR3 nucleotide sequence: TGTGCCACCAGCGGGGAAGCGGGGACCTACGAGCAGTACTTC.